Below, 21 T cell receptor beta chains from the same sample are listed, as sequenced in a study of CD8+CD57+ T cells in acquired aplastic anemia. Researchers used genomic DNA as the template to profile TCR beta VDJ and CDR3. TCRdb fed the reads into MiXCR, producing one record per CDR3 protein. Here the sample spans roughly 200,000 distinct CDR3 sequences, approximately 60% being singletons. Input material: sorted CD4+, CD8+, or CD8+CD57+ T cells (not recorded which) from PBMCs. The receptors shown here come from a human donor in good health.

This clonotype was seen ten or more times. This chain uses TRBV4-1 with TRBJ2-1; no clear D. Trimming shortened V by 0 bases and J by 10 bases, and 13 bases separated the two germline ends. The CDR3 loop spans 14 amino acids. Germline lookup yields CDR1 MGHRA and CDR2 YSYEKL. This CDR3 is CASSQDFGLIEQFF. In DNA, the CDR3 is TGCGCCAGCAGCCAAGATTTCGGGTTAATAGAGCAGTTCTTC.

This clonotype was detected many times. The rearrangement uses TRBV5-4 and TRBJ1-2; tentative D call: TRBD1 (5 bases). V lost 0 bases to trimming and J lost 1 base, with 31 bases between them. This CDR3 contains 22 residues. Germline V lookup: CDR1 SGHNT, CDR2 YYREEE (reference sequence). In DNA, the CDR3 is TGTGCCAGCAGCTTGGACCGGGGCTTTGATCCGTCGGCGTCCAAGCTTAACTATGGCTACACCTTC. Translation gives CASSLDRGFDPSASKLNYGYTF.

This chain joins TRBV7-6 and TRBJ2-5; D is perhaps TRBD1 (6 bases). From germline, CDR1 is SGHVS and CDR2 FNYEAQ. The CDR3 has 14 residues. The V end lost 5 bases, the J end lost 0 bases, and 10 bases lay between the germline ends. As DNA, the CDR3 is TGTGCCAGCAGCCCGAGGGGGTACCAAGAGACCCAGTACTTC. This encodes CASSPRGYQETQYF.

The chain couples TRBV20-1 to TRBJ2-2; 8 bases align to TRBD1. Trimming at V came to 3 bases and at J to 2 bases, leaving 8 bases not matched to a gene. The CDR3 has 16 amino acids. In germline, CDR1 is DFQATT, CDR2 SNEGSKA (reference sequence). Here the CDR3 DNA reads TGCAGTGCTAGCGCTGGACAGGGCTTCAACACCGGGGAGCTGTTTTTT. It codes for CSASAGQGFNTGELFF.

The J gene is TRBJ2-7, the V gene TRBV29-1; unclear D gene. The CDR3 is 11 amino acids. Germline V gene sequence: CDR1 SQVTM, CDR2 ANQGSEA. V lost 4 bases to trimming and J lost 0 bases, with 4 bases between them. In nucleotides, the CDR3 is TGCAGCGTTGTGGCCTCCTACGAGCAGTACTTC. It yields the protein CSVVASYEQYF.

The chain has TRBV2 and TRBJ1-1, with D maybe TRBD1 (5 bases). The CDR3 is made up of 15 amino acids. The germline CDR1 and CDR2 sequences are SNHLY and FYNNEI. Trimming removed 4 bases at V and 1 base at J, with 13 bases between. CDR3 sequence reads: CASSVETDANTEAFF. The CDR3 bases are TGTGCCAGCAGTGTCGAGACAGATGCGAACACTGAAGCTTTCTTT. The whole variable domain, remainder taken from reference TRBV2 and TRBJ1-1, is EPEVTQTPSHQVTQMGQEVILRCVPISNHLYFYWYRQILGQKVEFLVSFYNNEISEKSEIFDDQFSVERPDGSNFTLKIRSTKLEDSAMYFCASSVETDANTEAFFGQGTRLTVV.

In its sample, this clonotype was seen a few times. The J gene is TRBJ1-1, the V gene TRBV20-1; 9 bases map to TRBD1. Germline CDR1 reads DFQATT; CDR2 reads SNEGSKA (reference sequence). The trim removed 6 bases at V and 1 base at J, leaving 3 bases unmatched. The CDR3 is 13 amino acids. CDR3 amino acids: CSALQGANTEAFF. The CDR3, as DNA: TGCAGTGCCTTACAGGGGGCGAACACTGAAGCTTTCTTT.

The J gene is TRBJ1-4, the V gene TRBV7-2; 7 nucleotides agree with TRBD1. In germline, CDR1 is SGHTA, CDR2 FQGNSA. The CDR3 is 15 residues long. Germline trimming cut 1 base from V and 4 bases from J; bases unmatched to any gene: 3. Here the CDR3 DNA reads TGTGCCAGCAGCTTAGGAGACAGGGATAATGAAAAACTGTTTTTT. Amino acids: CASSLGDRDNEKLFF.

The genes are TRBV7-2 and TRBJ1-2, with no clear D. This CDR3 spans 14 amino acids. The V end lost 3 bases, the J end lost 6 bases, and 14 bases lay between the germline ends. Looked up from germline, CDR1 is SGHTA and CDR2 is FQGNSA. The CDR3 is CASSLHSTADGYTF. The CDR3 DNA follows: TGTGCCAGCAGCTTGCATTCGACGGCGGATGGCTACACCTTC.

This rearrangement joins TRBV2 to TRBJ2-7, with D perhaps matching TRBD2 (6 bases). Germline CDR1 reads SNHLY; CDR2 reads FYNNEI. V lost 2 bases and J lost 3, with 23 bases in between. The CDR3 covers 18 residues. The CDR3 loop is CASSETPASSAGFYEQYF. The DNA of the CDR3 is TGTGCCAGCAGTGAAACCCCTGCATCTAGCGCAGGATTCTACGAGCAGTACTTC.

The V call is TRBV3-1, the J call TRBJ1-5, with unresolved D. Germline CDR1 and CDR2: LGHDT and YNNKEL (reference sequence). V was trimmed by 0 bases and J by 5 bases, leaving 11 bases between them. The CDR3 runs 15 residues. The DNA for the CDR3 is TGTGCCAGCAGCCAAGACTCAAGCTACGATCAGCCCCAGCATTTT. Its translation is CASSQDSSYDQPQHF.

The chain joins TRBV29-1 to TRBJ1-1; the D is unclear. This CDR3 comprises 14 residues. CDR1 and CDR2 from the germline V gene are SQVTM and ANQGSEA. V gave up 6 bases and J gave up 3 bases, with 17 bases separating them. The CDR3 here is CSVFGPPRDTEAFF. CDR3 coding DNA: TGCAGCGTCTTCGGGCCCCCGAGGGACACTGAAGCTTTCTTT. The complete variable domain, with remaining parts taken from reference TRBV29-1 and TRBJ1-1, reads SAVISQKPSRDICQRGTSLTIQCQVDSQVTMMFWYRQQPGQSLTLIATANQGSEATYESGFVIDKFPISRPNLTFSTLTVSNMSPEDSSIYLCSVFGPPRDTEAFFGQGTRLTVV.

This clonotype showed up just a few times. The V gene is TRBV10-3, the J gene TRBJ1-1, with D possibly being TRBD1 (6 bases). From germline, CDR1 is ENHRY and CDR2 SYGVKD. Trimming took 6 bases from V and 1 from J, leaving 12 bases between them. The CDR3 covers 14 residues. The CDR3 nucleotides read TGTGCCATCAGCTGGACAGATGCGAACACTGAAGCTTTCTTT. Amino acids: CAISWTDANTEAFF.

This clonotype appeared a single time. The chain recombines TRBV2 with TRBJ1-2, with D hard to call. Between the trimmed V and J ends, which lost 2 bases and 6 bases, there was a span of 13 bases. There are 14 residues in the CDR3. CDR1 is SNHLY and CDR2 is FYNNEI in the germline V gene. The CDR3 DNA reads as TGTGCCAGCAGTGAATCTGTGACATCCAATGGCTACACCTTC. It translates to CASSESVTSNGYTF.

The CDR3 sequence: CASRWGRANVLTF. DNA of the CDR3: TGTGCCAGCCGGTGGGGGCGGGCCAACGTCCTGACTTTC. The chain joins TRBV6-5 to TRBJ2-6; D perhaps matches TRBD1 (6 bases). V lost 8 bases to trimming and J lost 5 bases, with 10 bases between them. The CDR3 has 13 amino acids. Per the germline V gene, CDR1 is MNHEY and CDR2 is SVGAGI.

The CDR3 DNA reads TGTGCCAGCACCCACAGGGGAGCATCCACCCACTATGGCTACACCTTC. Residues: CASTHRGASTHYGYTF. This chain uses TRBV12-3 or TRBV12-4 with TRBJ1-2, with 7 bases aligning to TRBD1. Trimming removed 7 bases from V and 3 bases from J; junction bases left unmatched: 14. The CDR3 totals 16 residues.

The chain uses TRBV5-6 and TRBJ2-7; D may be TRBD1 (6 bases). The V end was cut by 3 bases, the J end by 2 bases, with 12 bases between. The CDR3 sequence is 14 residues long. CDR1 and CDR2 from the germline V gene are SGHDT and YYEEEE. CDR3 sequence reads: CASSYRQAAYEQYF. The CDR3 nucleotides are TGTGCCAGCAGCTACCGACAGGCCGCCTACGAGCAGTACTTC.

The gene calls are TRBV2 and TRBJ2-5; D might be TRBD2 (5 bases). The V end lost 6 bases, the J end lost 1 base, and 15 bases lay between the germline ends. Per germline, CDR1 SNHLY and CDR2 FYNNEI. The CDR3 is 15 amino acids. CDR3 sequence reads: CASRLRDGRQETQYF. The DNA of the CDR3 is TGTGCCAGCAGGCTACGGGATGGTCGCCAAGAGACCCAGTACTTC. The variable domain in full, completed from reference TRBV2 and TRBJ2-5, reads EPEVTQTPSHQVTQMGQEVILRCVPISNHLYFYWYRQILGQKVEFLVSFYNNEISEKSEIFDDQFSVERPDGSNFTLKIRSTKLEDSAMYFCASRLRDGRQETQYFGPGTRLLVL.

The V and J genes are TRBV7-9 and TRBJ2-5, with 7 positions matching TRBD2. The V segment lost 0 bases and the J segment 5 bases; nucleotides outside the gene matches: 6. Per germline, CDR1 SEHNR and CDR2 FQNEAQ (reference sequence). CDR3 length equals 15 residues. CDR3 loop: CASSLARGSAETQYF. Here the CDR3 DNA reads TGTGCCAGCAGCTTAGCGCGGGGGTCGGCGGAGACCCAGTACTTC.

A few counts support this clonotype. V is TRBV2 and J is TRBJ1-6; weak D call: TRBD1 (5 bases). The CDR3 loop spans 14 amino acids. Germline loops: CDR1 SNHLY, CDR2 FYNNEI. V was trimmed by 4 bases and J by 13 bases, leaving 17 bases between them. In DNA form, the CDR3 reads TGTGCCAGCAGTGCCGGGACGACCGGAAGTCCCCTCCACTTT. The encoded protein is CASSAGTTGSPLHF.

The V and J genes are TRBV2 and TRBJ2-7; D possibly corresponds to TRBD2 (6 bases). The CDR3 extends over 14 amino acids. V shed 2 bases and J shed 2 bases, with 10 bases lying between them. The germline gives CDR1 SNHLY, CDR2 FYNNEI. DNA for the CDR3: TGTGCCAGCAGTGAACAGGAGGGCCCCTACGAGCAGTACTTC. Translated: CASSEQEGPYEQYF.